This T cell receptor (beta chain) was recovered during a study of molecular identifiers for immune sequencing clone quantification (dated by TCRdb to the late 2010s). Regarding the study in general: For a replicate experiment, RNA from approximately 20,000 or 100,000 naive CD8 T cells was divided into five aliquots, of which four were sequenced. This methods study used CD8 T cells to benchmark TCR RNA copy counting and molecular-identifier clustering-based TCR repertoire sequencing (MIDCIRS). Here is what the overall study found, with its caveats: Spiked-in Jurkat TCR RNA equivalent to a single cell was reported to be detectable even among over 800,000 naive CD8 T cells. Highly expanded clone sizes could be underestimated because identical TCR molecules may share a barcode. When barcode sub-clustering was not used, chimeric consensus sequences inflated TCR diversity, with chimeras reaching as high as 47%. Modeling estimated approximately 3 recovered TCR RNA copies per cell, compared with about 9.3 by digital PCR, which implies about 30% capture efficiency. The naive libraries included spiked-in Jurkat TCR RNA (fewer than 11 copies' worth), and this Jurkat TCR RNA is not part of the donor repertoire. In CMV-specific effector cells, over 98% of molecules were held by clones above 20 RNA copies, whereas under 1% of molecules were held by such clones in naive cells.

The CDR3 holds 14 amino acids from the cysteine to the phenylalanine. Only CDR3 DNA is held: 42 bases, read in frame from base 1. At the junction V is shortened by 5 bases and J by 3 bases, with 10 bases in between. The germline V gene encodes CDR1 PRHDT and CDR2 FYEKMQ (reference sequence). The library came from PCR. Sequencing was carried out with a NextSeq 500. Preparation of bulk TCR libraries followed a previously described approach, with the TCR primers listed in Table S5. The Qiagen AllPrep DNA/RNA kit was used to purify total RNA. Before analysis, reads from multiple sequencing runs of one library were combined. The study's processing was this. Only reads with exact TCR constant sequence were kept, trimmed to 150 nt, and grouped by their 12-nt molecular barcodes. Reads in each barcode group were sub-clustered using a 15% Levenshtein threshold, and a quality-weighted consensus sequence was built for each RNA molecule. Non-functional sequences were excluded, and lower-count sequences lying one edit away from another sequence were also excluded. Based on a fit of two negative binomial distributions, barcode sub-clusters having less than 20% of the maximum read count were discarded. The public reads were reanalyzed by TCRdb: fastp trimming at Q25, MiXCR alignment, in-frame beta chains only. Each CDR3 protein appears once, grouped with its most common genes and DNA. The V and J calls follow TCRdb's processing rather than the paper's. A total of about 630,000 distinct CDR3 sequences appear in this sample, over 25% of them only once. The top ten clones comprise roughly 0.83% of the sample.

Libraries of naive CD8 T cells were built from about 21,000 to 970,000 sorted cells, with 10%, 30% or 50% of the purified RNA used. Naive CD8 T cells, defined as CD8+CD4-CCR7+CD45RA+, were FACS-sorted into RLT Plus buffer on a BD FACSAria II. Roughly ten TCR copies' worth of Jurkat RNA were spiked into roughly 19,000-1,000,000 naive CD8 T cell samples to test detection sensitivity. Enrichment of CD8 T cells was done with RosetteSep CD8+ T Cell Enrichment Cocktail plus Ficoll-Paque, and ACK red cell lysis came afterward. On this clonotype itself: Its binding antigen is unknown. The input lacks base qualities; no much larger clone sits a single base away.

The sample was naive CD8+ T cells from blood, with Jurkat cell RNA spiked in. The sample's cell subset or site, from its label and the paper: FACS-sorted CD8+CD4-CCR7+CD45RA+ naive T cells. This receptor was taken from a human donor in good health. Some libraries in this study had Jurkat cell RNA spiked in. The chain is made from TRBV13 and TRBJ2-2; the D gene is not confidently resolved. The CDR3 region has the sequence CASSRMGYTGELFF. The sequenced DNA is TGTGCCAGCAGCCGTATGGGGTACACCGGGGAGCTGTTTTTT.